This T cell receptor beta chain was obtained from a study of vaccination effects on CD4 cells after COVID-19. Libraries were prepared by immunoSEQ multiplex PCR; TCRdb keeps only in-frame clonotypes and omits some of them. This table holds some 41,000 clones, roughly 79% found once. On this clone: Its matching antigen is unknown.

Antigen-specific CD4+ T cell clonotypes were called by their expansion after viral peptide-pool culture in ViraFEST. Once cultured for more than nine days, the cells underwent separation to obtain CD4+ T cells. Among the vaccine recipients, none had a prior SARS-CoV-2 infection, and nucleocapsid antibodies were negative. V lost 4 bases and J 9 bases, leaving 16 bases between the germline ends. Germline values: CDR1 MNHEY, CDR2 SVGAGI. CDR3 length equals 14 residues. The starting material was CD4+ T cells from PBMCs cultured with SARS-CoV-2 spike peptides, obtained before COVID-19 vaccination. The TCR originated in a human donor who received a COVID-19 vaccine. The rearrangement uses TRBV6-5 and TRBJ2-1; maybe TRBD2 (6 bases). In nucleotides, the CDR3 is TGTGCCAGCAGTTTACGGGGACCCGGGGGTGAGCAGTTCTTC. Its translation: CASSLRGPGGEQFF.